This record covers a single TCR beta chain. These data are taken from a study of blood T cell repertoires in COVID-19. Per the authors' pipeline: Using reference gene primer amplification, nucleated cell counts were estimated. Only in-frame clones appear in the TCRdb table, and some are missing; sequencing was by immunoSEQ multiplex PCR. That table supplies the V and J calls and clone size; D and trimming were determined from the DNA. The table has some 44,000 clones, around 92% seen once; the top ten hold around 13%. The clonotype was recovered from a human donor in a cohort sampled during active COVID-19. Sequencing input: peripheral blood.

The CDR3 DNA is TGTGCCAGCTCACCATCTAGGTATGAGCAGTTCTTC. It is translated as CASSPSRYEQFF. The chain is built from TRBV18 and TRBJ2-1, with D unresolved. This CDR3 is 12 amino acids long. Between the trimmed V and J ends, which lost 2 bases and 8 bases, there was a span of 7 bases. Per germline, CDR1 KGHSH and CDR2 LQKENI.